This TCR beta chain was obtained from a study of beta chain features in type 1 diabetes. Study in general: Examination of sorted cells across all samples involved around 100,000,000 cells.

This clone was seen repeatedly, ten times or more. Its antigen is still unknown. The study reverse transcribed the entire isolated RNA, so it sequenced expressed TCRB transcripts. Libraries were prepared by immunoSEQ multiplex PCR; TCRdb keeps only in-frame clonotypes and omits some of them. The repertoire includes 300,000 to 350,000 clones, 6.5% to 10% of them detected once, and 0.44% sits in the top ten. General study points: Researchers reported that naive, central memory and Treg TCRB repertoires appeared more similar in patients than in healthy donors.

Germline values: CDR1 SNHLY, CDR2 FYNNEI. This CDR3 is 15 amino acids long. The V gene end was trimmed by 6 bases and the J gene end by 4 bases; junction bases not matched to a gene: 12. V and J are TRBV2 and TRBJ2-7; TRBD1 matches 7 bases. The origin of this receptor is a woman aged 18-35 years in good health. Sequenced: central memory CD4+ T cells from blood. CDR3 residues: CASREKVQGTYEQYF. The CDR3 DNA reads as TGTGCCAGCAGGGAAAAGGTACAGGGGACGTACGAGCAGTACTTC. Looking up the rest from reference TRBV2 and TRBJ2-7 gives the full variable domain: EPEVTQTPSHQVTQMGQEVILRCVPISNHLYFYWYRQILGQKVEFLVSFYNNEISEKSEIFDDQFSVERPDGSNFTLKIRSTKLEDSAMYFCASREKVQGTYEQYFGPGTRLTVT.